These 8 T cell receptor beta chains were sequenced from one sample in a study of blood T cell repertoires in COVID-19. Produced via immunoSEQ multiplex PCR; TCRdb's table is partial and in-frame only. The repertoire has roughly 300,000 clones, 86% of them found once; the top ten carry around 1.5%. Sequencing used peripheral blood. Receptors were obtained from a woman between 45 and 60 years old with acute or convalescent COVID-19.

This clone has just a few counts. The chain combines TRBV19 with TRBJ2-7; maybe TRBD1 (5 bases). The CDR3 loop spans 13 amino acids. The V end was cut by 11 bases, the J end by 3 bases, with 17 bases between. The germline CDR1 and CDR2 sequences are LNHDA and SQIVND (reference sequence). CDR3 sequence reads: CAGEVLDSYEQYF. CDR3 DNA: TGTGCCGGTGAGGTCCTTGACAGCTACGAGCAGTACTTC.

The chain combines TRBV24-1 with TRBJ1-1, with TRBD1 matching over 7 bases. The V segment lost 10 bases and the J segment 0 bases; nucleotides outside the gene matches: 4. CDR3 length: 13 amino acids. From germline, CDR1 is KGHDR and CDR2 SFDVKD. The CDR3 spells CATRDSMNTEAFF. CDR3 in DNA: TGTGCCACTAGGGACAGTATGAACACTGAAGCTTTCTTT.

The gene calls are TRBV24-1 and TRBJ2-7; D is possibly TRBD2 (6 bases). CDR1 is KGHDR, CDR2 SFDVKD, per germline. V was cut by 0 bases and J by 11 bases, with 10 bases left in between. The CDR3 loop spans 12 amino acids. The CDR3 loop reads CATSDLRGRKYF. The DNA of the CDR3 is TGTGCCACCAGTGATTTGCGAGGGAGGAAGTACTTC.

This clone was seen a few times. V and J are TRBV4-3 and TRBJ2-1; D is uncertain. CDR3 length equals 13 residues. From germline, CDR1 is LGHNA and CDR2 YSLEER. V was clipped by 0 bases and J by 10 bases, with 10 bases between them. The CDR3, as DNA: TGCGCCAGCAGCCAAGATTTGGTTGGCGAGCAGTTCTTC. Encoded protein: CASSQDLVGEQFF.

This chain joins TRBV6-5 and TRBJ2-5; the D is unclear. The V gene lost 6 bases and the J gene lost 2 bases, with 10 bases spanning the gap. Germline assignment: CDR1 MNHEY and CDR2 SVGAGI. The CDR3 totals 13 residues. This chain's CDR3 is CASSFMLQETQYF. The CDR3 DNA follows: TGTGCCAGCAGCTTTATGTTGCAAGAGACCCAGTACTTC.

The chain has TRBV7-9 and TRBJ2-3; D gene unclear. The CDR3 runs to 11 residues. CDR1 is SEHNR, CDR2 FQNEAQ, per germline (reference sequence). V gave up 3 bases and J gave up 7 bases, with 5 bases separating them. CDR3 sequence reads: CASSFQNTQYF. In nucleotides, the CDR3 is TGTGCCAGCAGCTTCCAGAATACGCAGTATTTT.

This chain uses TRBV28 with TRBJ2-7, with 14 bases identical to TRBD2. The CDR3 sequence is 18 residues long. From germline, CDR1 is MDHEN and CDR2 SYDVKM. Trimming cost V 4 bases and J 0 bases; bases outside gene matches: 8. The CDR3, as DNA: TGTGCCAGCAGTTCTACCGGGACTAGCGGGGGAAGCTCCTACGAGCAGTACTTC. It codes for CASSSTGTSGGSSYEQYF.

This clone was seen just once. The chain is built from TRBV19 and TRBJ2-3; 12 positions match TRBD2. Germline V lookup: CDR1 LNHDA, CDR2 SQIVND (reference sequence). V dropped 7 bases and J dropped 1; count of bases not matched to a gene: 12. The length of the CDR3 is 18 residues. This CDR3 is CASTSTSGRVVGTDTQYF. The CDR3 DNA is TGTGCCAGTACCTCGACTAGCGGGAGAGTTGTGGGCACAGATACGCAGTATTTT.